A selection of T cell receptor beta chains follows, all from one sample in a study of CD8 T cells in ankylosing spondylitis. TCRdb re-called the 5' RACE reads with MiXCR, one entry per CDR3 protein. The sample yields 250,000 to 350,000 distinct CDR3 sequences, around 20% seen once. The sequenced sample was blood, either unsorted or a sorted T cell fraction (not recorded which). Receptors were obtained from a female donor with ankylosing spondylitis or in good health (not recorded which). The CDR3 runs from the conserved cysteine through the conserved F or W. The D gene is left open where the match is weak. Clone size appears in some rows only: once, few, many, or a class for an expanded clone.

j_call clone_size v_call d_call cdr3_aa cdr3_nt
TRBJ1-1 NA TRBV7-2 NA CASRRDTEAFF TGTGCCAGCCGGAGGGACACTGAAGCTTTCTTT
TRBJ2-2 many TRBV12-3/TRBV12-4 TRBD1 CASSTRTGLTTGELFF TGTGCCAGCAGTACGAGGACAGGTCTTACCACCGGGGAGCTGTTTTTT
TRBJ1-2 NA TRBV7-9 TRBD1 CASSVGQGIGGYTF TGTGCCAGCAGCGTGGGACAGGGGATAGGCGGCTACACCTTC
TRBJ2-4 NA TRBV7-8 TRBD2 CASSPNQREGQGNIQYF TGTGCCAGCAGCCCGAACCAGCGGGAGGGCCAGGGAAACATTCAGTACTTC
TRBJ2-7 few TRBV10-2 TRBD2 CASSLSGPTSAVSYEQYF TGCGCCAGCTCCCTCAGTGGTCCGACTAGCGCCGTCTCCTACGAGCAGTACTTC
TRBJ1-5 few TRBV6-2/TRBV6-3 TRBD1 CASKTGENQPQHF TGTGCCAGCAAGACAGGGGAGAATCAGCCCCAGCATTTT
TRBJ1-2 NA TRBV4-3 TRBD1 CASSQDWTGANYGYTF TGCGCCAGCAGCCAAGATTGGACAGGAGCTAACTATGGCTACACCTTC
TRBJ2-5 once TRBV5-6 TRBD2 CASSLVGTSGQETQYF TGTGCCAGCAGCTTGGTCGGGACTAGCGGCCAAGAGACCCAGTACTTC
TRBJ2-1 few TRBV3-1 TRBD1 CASSPRTGGIEQFF TGTGCCAGCAGCCCTAGGACAGGGGGCATTGAGCAGTTCTTC
TRBJ2-3 many TRBV5-1 NA CASSFGLDTQYF TGCGCCAGCAGCTTCGGGTTGGATACGCAGTATTTT
TRBJ2-5 many TRBV4-3 TRBD1 CASSQSGTGQETQYF TGCGCCAGCAGCCAATCTGGGACAGGGCAAGAGACCCAGTACTTC
TRBJ1-5 many TRBV27 NA CASSLRADQPQHF TGTGCCAGCAGTTTGCGGGCTGATCAGCCCCAGCATTTT
TRBJ2-7 NA TRBV20-1 TRBD1 CSARGQGPLYEQYF TGCAGTGCTAGAGGACAGGGTCCATTATACGAGCAGTACTTC
TRBJ2-1 few TRBV20-1 NA CSAPWGGRSSYNEQFF TGCAGTGCCCCGTGGGGTGGGCGCTCCTCCTACAATGAGCAGTTCTTC
TRBJ2-5 once TRBV2 TRBD1 CASRGAGTGGWTQYF TGTGCCAGCAGGGGAGCGGGGACAGGGGGCTGGACCCAGTACTTC
TRBJ2-5 NA TRBV27 NA CASSPIPLIGGRETQYF TGTGCCAGCAGTCCGATTCCTCTCATCGGGGGGCGGGAGACCCAGTACTTC
TRBJ2-7 few TRBV5-1 TRBD1 CASSFGTGANEQYF TGCGCCAGCAGCTTTGGGACAGGAGCAAACGAGCAGTACTTC
TRBJ2-7 few TRBV6-1 NA CASSELPRGFSYEQYF TGTGCCAGCAGTGAACTCCCGCGGGGTTTCTCCTACGAGCAGTACTTC
TRBJ1-5 NA TRBV20-1 NA CSAGTFTHGQPQHF TGCAGTGCTGGGACCTTTACCCACGGTCAGCCCCAGCATTTT
TRBJ1-1 few TRBV4-3 TRBD1 CASSPTTGFENTEAFF TGCGCCAGCAGCCCCACGACAGGGTTCGAGAACACTGAAGCTTTCTTT